The present TCR beta chain was sequenced within a study of graft-versus-host responses after intestinal transplantation. Study-level background: Those transplanted obtained multivisceral, liver-intestinal, or isolated intestinal grafts. The whole recipient group had anti-thymocyte globulin induction followed by tacrolimus and steroids for two to three years. Study results and caveats: High graft-versus-host to host-versus-graft clonal ratios were seen in allografts of patients with graft-donor T cell macrochimerism. GvH clones occurred in recipient marrow; some first appeared in ileum or blood.

The V end was cut by 6 bases, the J end by 2 bases, with 10 bases between. Germline CDR1 reads LNHDA; CDR2 reads SQIVND (reference sequence). The length of the CDR3 is 13 residues. The count of this clone is one. Its target is not known. Assay: immunoSEQ multiplex PCR; the TCRdb copy retains only in-frame clones and omits some. Here the sample spans roughly 92,000 clones, almost 90% being singletons. The source material was unstimulated CD4+ T cells sorted from spleen or lymph node cells, sampled before intestinal transplant. The chain is built from TRBV19 and TRBJ2-5; a weak D match, TRBD1 (6 bases). This TCR came from a human donor who received an intestinal transplant. The CDR3 nucleotides are TGTGCCAGTAGGTCAGGGGTTCAAGAGACCCAGTACTTC. This gives the protein CASRSGVQETQYF.